These 21 T cell receptor beta chains share one sample of origin, sequenced in a study of blood T cell repertoires in COVID-19. Sequencing used immunoSEQ multiplex PCR; TCRdb keeps in-frame clones, though not all of them. The table records approximately 300,000 clones, more than 90% of them present only once. The specimen was PBMCs or T cells enriched from blood (not recorded which). The origin of the receptors is a woman aged 25 to 45 who had recovered from COVID-19.

The CDR3 loop reads CASSIDAVRNNSPLHF. DNA for the CDR3: TGTGCCAGTAGTATAGATGCGGTCCGGAATAATTCACCCCTCCACTTT. The chain recombines TRBV19 with TRBJ1-6; D gene uncertain. The germline V gene has CDR1 LNHDA and CDR2 SQIVND (reference sequence). V lost 0 bases and J lost 5, with 11 bases in between. The CDR3 extends over 16 amino acids.

The chain recombines TRBV4-2 with TRBJ2-7, with 7 bases identical to TRBD1. Trimming at V came to 3 bases and at J to 3 bases, leaving 5 bases not matched to a gene. This CDR3 is built from 14 residues. The germline CDR1 and CDR2 sequences are LGHNA and YNFKEQ. The CDR3, as DNA: TGTGCCAGCAGCCAGGGGACAGATAACTACGAGCAGTACTTC. This translates into CASSQGTDNYEQYF.

About this clone: Other DNA sequences within the sample encode an identical CDR3. This sequence joins TRBV2 and TRBJ2-1; perhaps TRBD2 as D (5 bases). The CDR3 spans 11 residues. Between the trimmed V and J ends, which lost 6 bases and 5 bases, there was a span of 5 bases. Looked up from germline, CDR1 is SNHLY and CDR2 is FYNNEI. CDR3 in amino acids: CASRRDNEQFF. In nucleotides, the CDR3 is TGTGCCAGCAGGAGGGACAATGAGCAGTTCTTC.

The chain has TRBV3-1 (or the pseudogene TRBV3-2) and TRBJ2-7; perhaps TRBD2 as D (6 bases). Germline CDR1 LGHDT, CDR2 YNNKEL (reference sequence). Deletions cut 1 base from V and 6 bases from J, with 10 bases between. CDR3 length: 13 amino acids. The CDR3 loop is CASSQVLAGEQYF. The CDR3, as DNA: TGTGCCAGCAGCCAAGTACTAGCTGGCGAGCAGTACTTC.

This chain joins TRBV6-5 and TRBJ1-1; unclear D gene. The V and J ends lost 0 bases and 7 bases respectively, with 9 bases between them. This CDR3 is built from 13 residues. CDR1 is MNHEY, CDR2 SVGAGI, per germline. DNA of the CDR3: TGTGCCAGCAGTTACTCTTTAGGAGTTGAAGCTTTCTTT. Encoded protein: CASSYSLGVEAFF.

V gene TRBV11-3 combines with J gene TRBJ2-7, with a weak D call TRBD2 (5 bases). Germline V gene data show CDR1 as SGHNT and CDR2 as YENEEA. The CDR3 has 13 amino acids. The V gene lost 0 bases and the J gene lost 4 bases, with 7 bases spanning the gap. The chain's CDR3 is CASSLDSGYEQYF. CDR3 DNA: TGTGCCAGCAGCTTAGATTCGGGGTACGAGCAGTACTTC.

The chain links TRBV7-9 to TRBJ1-2; 9 bases map to TRBD1. V lost 5 bases to trimming and J lost 2 bases; unmatched junction nucleotides: 6. This CDR3 is built from 15 residues. Germline CDR1 is SEHNR and CDR2 is FQNEAQ (reference sequence). Here the CDR3 DNA reads TGTGCCAGCAGCCTTCAACAGGGGGCCAACTATGGCTACACCTTC. Translated, it gives CASSLQQGANYGYTF.

The V gene is TRBV2, the J gene TRBJ1-6, with 10 bases aligning to TRBD1. The V segment lost 6 bases and the J segment 7 bases; nucleotides outside the gene matches: 3. CDR1 and CDR2 (germline): SNHLY, FYNNEI. There are 14 residues in the CDR3. The CDR3 region is CASSRTGGNSPLHF. The CDR3 DNA reads TGTGCCAGCAGCCGGACAGGGGGGAATTCACCCCTCCACTTT.

This clone showed up just once. The chain employs TRBV5-1 and TRBJ2-1; D gene ambiguous. The CDR3 is 11 residues long. V was cut by 0 bases and J by 9 bases, with 4 bases left in between. The V gene's germline CDR1 is SGHRS and CDR2 YFSETQ. CDR3 bases: TGCGCCAGCAGCTTGGACGGTGAGCAGTTCTTC. It encodes CASSLDGEQFF.

The V call is TRBV5-1, the J call TRBJ2-5, with D perhaps matching TRBD1 (6 bases). Trimming shortened V by 0 bases and J by 1 base, and 10 bases separated the two germline ends. Germline loops: CDR1 SGHRS, CDR2 YFSETQ. The CDR3 has 15 residues. The CDR3 sequence: CASSLGGTSQETQYF. In DNA, the CDR3 is TGCGCCAGCAGCTTGGGGGGGACAAGCCAAGAGACCCAGTACTTC.

The chain has TRBV6-5 and TRBJ1-1; D may be TRBD1 (6 bases). CDR1 is MNHEY, CDR2 SVGAGI, per germline. The ends were cut back, 6 bases at V and 8 bases at J, with 16 bases in the middle. The CDR3 covers 13 residues. CDR3 DNA sequence: TGTGCCAGCAGCAACAGCGGGGGGGCCGAAGCTTTCTTT. The encoded protein is CASSNSGGAEAFF.

The rearrangement uses TRBV11-3 and TRBJ2-3; D unresolved. Trimming stripped 0 bases from V and 0 bases from J, with 7 bases between. CDR3 length: 15 residues. Germline-derived CDR1 and CDR2 are SGHNT and YENEEA. CDR3 sequence: CASSLDGQSTDTQYF. CDR3 DNA sequence: TGTGCCAGCAGCTTAGATGGCCAAAGCACAGATACGCAGTATTTT.

This clone has a single count. The chain joins TRBV5-1 to TRBJ1-2; TRBD1 matches at 7 bases. The CDR3 extends over 19 amino acids. Germline V lookup: CDR1 SGHRS, CDR2 YFSETQ. The junction had 22 bases not matched to a gene; V was cut back by 4 bases and J by 4 bases. CDR3 in amino acids: CASSATGTASSSPGYGYTF. CDR3 in DNA: TGCGCCAGCAGCGCCACCGGGACAGCGTCTTCCTCTCCCGGCTATGGCTACACCTTC.

Only one count was recorded for this clone. V is TRBV28 and J is TRBJ2-5; 9 nucleotides line up with TRBD1. V shed 5 bases and J 7 bases; nucleotides not matched to a gene: 11. The germline V gene has CDR1 MDHEN and CDR2 SYDVKM. CDR3 length: 15 amino acids. In DNA, the CDR3 is TGTGCCAGCAGTCGAACAGGGGGCGCAAACCCGACCCAGTACTTC. Translation gives CASSRTGGANPTQYF.

The chain combines TRBV7-8 with TRBJ1-1; D gene ambiguous. This CDR3 region has 13 residues. Germline V gene data show CDR1 as SGHVS and CDR2 as FQNEAQ. The V and J ends lost 4 bases and 1 base respectively, with 7 bases between them. DNA for the CDR3: TGTGCCAGCAGCTCCCTTAGGAACACTGAAGCTTTCTTT. This codes for CASSSLRNTEAFF.

This chain connects TRBV19 to TRBJ2-5, with TRBD1 identical over 7 bases. In germline, CDR1 is LNHDA, CDR2 SQIVND (reference sequence). Trimming removed 2 bases from V and 5 bases from J; junction bases left unmatched: 8. This CDR3 is 15 amino acids long. For the CDR3, the DNA is TGTGCCAGTAGTATAACGACAGGGCTATCGGAGACCCAGTACTTC. Translating gives CASSITTGLSETQYF.

This chain links TRBV28 with TRBJ1-2; no firm D call. In germline, CDR1 is MDHEN, CDR2 SYDVKM. Between the trimmed V and J ends, which lost 5 bases and 5 bases, there was a span of 12 bases. The CDR3 has 13 residues. The CDR3 loop is CASSPQTGYGYTF. CDR3 in DNA: TGTGCCAGCAGTCCTCAAACCGGGTATGGCTACACCTTC.

The V and J genes are TRBV28 and TRBJ2-7; a possible D gene is TRBD2 (5 bases). V lost 1 base and J lost 6, with 13 bases in between. The CDR3 length is 14 residues. Germline CDR1 and CDR2: MDHEN and SYDVKM. CDR3: CASSLYWRSGEQYF. The CDR3 nucleotides are TGTGCCAGCAGTTTATACTGGAGGTCGGGCGAGCAGTACTTC.

CDR3 in DNA: TGTGCCAGCTCACCTAGATTAGAAAGATCCTACGAGCAGTACTTC. Its translation: CASSPRLERSYEQYF. The V gene is TRBV18, the J gene TRBJ2-7, with D hard to call. V was cut by 3 bases and J by 1 base, with 13 bases left in between. The CDR3 sequence is 15 residues long. From germline, CDR1 is KGHSH and CDR2 LQKENI.

This clone was seen a few times. The genes are TRBV7-3 and TRBJ2-6; a weak D match, TRBD1 (6 bases). Germline V lookup: CDR1 SGHTA, CDR2 FQGTGA. The CDR3 loop spans 17 amino acids. The V end was cut by 0 bases, the J end by 0 bases, with 9 bases between. CDR3 loop: CASSLTGTPSGANVLTF. The CDR3 DNA reads TGTGCCAGCAGCTTAACCGGGACACCCTCTGGGGCCAACGTCCTGACTTTC.

The chain recombines TRBV4-1 with TRBJ1-5, with 9 bases identical to TRBD1. CDR1 and CDR2 from the germline V gene are MGHRA and YSYEKL. Trimming took 3 bases from V and 5 from J; bases not matched to a gene: 8. The CDR3 has 16 residues. CDR3 region: CASSHPARDRDQPQHF. CDR3 coding DNA: TGCGCCAGCAGCCACCCGGCCCGGGACAGGGATCAGCCCCAGCATTTT.